The sample holds one count of the clone carrying this TCR beta chain. The protocol was immunoSEQ multiplex PCR, while the TCRdb copy is restricted to in-frame clones and leaves out a portion. Here the sample spans roughly 62,000 clones, approximately 80% being singletons. This specimen comes from a study of PD-L1 blockade in urothelial cancer. V shed 0 bases and J 4 bases; nucleotides not matched to a gene: 9. Germline CDR1 LGHNA, CDR2 YNFKEQ. CDR3 length: 18 amino acids. The gene calls are TRBV4-2 and TRBJ1-4, with TRBD1 matching over 9 bases. The sequence was collected from an older man with urothelial cancer. Sequencing was performed on PBMCs, taken around atezolizumab (anti-PD-L1) treatment. CDR3 coding DNA: TGTGCCAGCAGCCAAGAGATACCGGGACAGGGATATAATGAAAAACTGTTTTTT. The encoded protein is CASSQEIPGQGYNEKLFF.